One and the same sample provided the 16 T cell receptor beta chains below, sequenced in a study of T cell responses to AZD1222 COVID-19 vaccine. TCRdb keeps only in-frame clones here, not all; method: immunoSEQ multiplex PCR. Here the sample spans under 200,000 clones, more than 75% being singletons. Sequencing was performed on peripheral blood, taken 28 days after the second AZD1222 dose. These TCRs come from an adult who received the AZD1222 COVID-19 vaccine.

The V gene is TRBV7-9, the J gene TRBJ2-5; a weak D match, TRBD2 (5 bases). V lost 2 bases to trimming and J lost 0 bases, with 7 bases between them. The CDR3 consists of 14 residues. Germline CDR1 reads SEHNR; CDR2 reads FQNEAQ (reference sequence). The CDR3 here is CASSLTGYQETQYF. The CDR3 DNA reads as TGTGCCAGCAGCTTAACGGGGTACCAAGAGACCCAGTACTTC.

About this clone itself: Other DNA sequences in the same sample also yield this CDR3. The V call is TRBV12-5, the J call TRBJ1-3; D not resolved. Germline V gene lookup returns CDR1 LGHNT and CDR2 FRNRAP. The CDR3 runs to 12 residues. Between the trimmed V and J ends, which lost 2 bases and 4 bases, there was a span of 3 bases. Here the CDR3 DNA reads TGTGCTAGTGGTTTGTCAGGAAACACCATATATTTT. Translation: CASGLSGNTIYF.

The count of this clone is one. J is TRBJ1-2 and V is TRBV2, with D possibly being TRBD1 (5 bases). Trimming stripped 2 bases from V and 7 bases from J, with 14 bases between. Looked up from germline, CDR1 is SNHLY and CDR2 is FYNNEI. The CDR3 totals 14 residues. The CDR3 is CASSETGVLSGYTF. CDR3 DNA sequence: TGTGCCAGCAGTGAAACGGGGGTTCTTAGTGGCTACACCTTC.

This clone was counted between two and nine times. The chain recombines TRBV25-1 with TRBJ2-3, with TRBD1 identical over 10 bases. Germline values: CDR1 MGHDK, CDR2 SYGVNS. This CDR3 comprises 16 residues. Trimming at V came to 4 bases and at J to 5 bases, leaving 9 bases not matched to a gene. CDR3 sequence: CASSGPGTGAGDTQYF. The CDR3 bases are TGTGCCAGCAGTGGTCCCGGGACAGGGGCCGGAGATACGCAGTATTTT.

This rearrangement joins TRBV19 to TRBJ1-1; D remains ambiguous. V was clipped by 6 bases and J by 2 bases, with 10 bases between them. This CDR3 has 13 amino acids. Germline-derived CDR1 and CDR2 are LNHDA and SQIVND (reference sequence). CDR3: CASSRVFNTEAFF. DNA of the CDR3: TGTGCCAGTAGCCGGGTTTTTAACACTGAAGCTTTCTTT.

The chain is built from TRBV2 and TRBJ1-4; a weak D match, TRBD1 (5 bases). Germline-derived CDR1 and CDR2 are SNHLY and FYNNEI. CDR3 size: 16 residues. The V and J ends lost 5 bases and 7 bases respectively, with 20 bases between them. This CDR3 is CASSSGQEGPREKLFF. The CDR3 DNA sequence: TGTGCCAGCAGTTCGGGGCAAGAGGGACCCCGTGAAAAACTGTTTTTT.

The V and J genes are TRBV18 and TRBJ2-7; the D gene is possibly TRBD1 (7 bases). Germline V gene lookup returns CDR1 KGHSH and CDR2 LQKENI. Between the trimmed V and J ends, which lost 3 bases and 7 bases, there was a span of 10 bases. The CDR3 covers 12 residues. CDR3 residues: CASSPQGGEQYF. Here the CDR3 DNA reads TGTGCCAGCTCACCCCAGGGGGGTGAGCAGTACTTC.

The chain recombines TRBV14 with TRBJ1-2; 7 nucleotides match TRBD1. CDR1 is SGHDN, CDR2 FVKESK, per germline. This CDR3 contains 17 residues. V lost 3 bases, J lost 4 bases, and 14 bases stayed unmatched. This CDR3 is CASSHLSSGTATYGYTF. Here the CDR3 DNA reads TGTGCCAGCAGCCATCTCTCCTCCGGGACAGCTACCTATGGCTACACCTTC.

The chain recombines TRBV5-4 with TRBJ2-3, with D tentatively TRBD1 (7 bases). The germline V gene has CDR1 SGHNT and CDR2 YYREEE (reference sequence). The CDR3 is 16 residues long. V lost 6 bases, J lost 2 bases, and 19 bases lay in between. The CDR3 reads CASTPGRQGDTDTQYF. CDR3 in DNA: TGTGCCAGCACCCCTGGGAGGCAGGGGGACACAGATACGCAGTATTTT.

This chain uses TRBV4-3 with TRBJ2-7; 8 bases fit TRBD1. Looked up from germline, CDR1 is LGHNA and CDR2 is YSLEER. This CDR3 spans 15 amino acids. V lost 0 bases, J lost 2 bases, and 3 bases stayed unmatched. The CDR3 loop is CASSQERTGPYEQYF. Written as DNA, the CDR3 is TGCGCCAGCAGCCAAGAGAGGACAGGGCCCTACGAGCAGTACTTC.

The chain has TRBV4-1 and TRBJ2-7; D gene uncertain. Trimming pared 4 bases from V and 3 bases from J, leaving 13 bases between. This CDR3 has 14 residues. Germline V CDR1 and CDR2: MGHRA, YSYEKL. The CDR3 region is CASSPGGRDYEQYF. The CDR3 DNA follows: TGCGCCAGCAGCCCCGGCGGCAGAGACTACGAGCAGTACTTC.

The chain uses TRBV7-2 and TRBJ2-1; D is perhaps TRBD2 (5 bases). The germline gives CDR1 SGHTA, CDR2 FQGNSA. V dropped 4 bases and J dropped 6 bases, with 10 bases sitting between them. The CDR3 length is 13 residues. CDR3 sequence (DNA): TGTGCCAGCAGCTCCGGACGGGGCAATGAGCAGTTCTTC. Translating it yields CASSSGRGNEQFF.

The V call is TRBV10-1, the J call TRBJ2-7; 7 bases line up with TRBD1. Germline values: CDR1 WNHNN, CDR2 SYGVQD (reference sequence). Trimming cost V 4 bases and J 1 base; bases outside gene matches: 10. This CDR3 contains 16 residues. The CDR3 region has the DNA TGCGCCAGCAGTGGGGATTACAGGGGTCCATCCTACGAGCAGTACTTC. As protein: CASSGDYRGPSYEQYF.

This rearrangement joins TRBV19 to TRBJ1-4, with a tentative D call TRBD1 (5 bases). CDR1 and CDR2 from the germline V gene are LNHDA and SQIVND (reference sequence). CDR3 length: 11 residues. V was cut by 9 bases and J by 8 bases, with 10 bases left in between. CDR3 protein: CASRVGEKLFF. In DNA, the CDR3 is TGTGCCAGCAGGGTGGGCGAAAAACTGTTTTTT. The full variable domain, rest sourced from reference TRBV19 and TRBJ1-4, is DGGITQSPKYLFRKEGQNVTLSCEQNLNHDAMYWYRQDPGQGLRLIYYSQIVNDFQKGDIAEGYSVSREKKESFPLTVTSAQKNPTAFYLCASRVGEKLFFGSGTQLSVL.

This chain joins TRBV5-4 and TRBJ2-1; 9 bases align to TRBD2. V lost 4 bases to trimming and J lost 0 bases; unmatched junction nucleotides: 14. CDR1 SGHNT and CDR2 YYREEE come from the germline V gene (reference sequence). This CDR3 spans 19 amino acids. The DNA for the CDR3 is TGTGCCAGCAGCCCTGTAGCGGGGGCCTCTCTAGGCTCCTACAATGAGCAGTTCTTC. It encodes CASSPVAGASLGSYNEQFF.

The chain joins TRBV5-6 to TRBJ2-5; D gene unclear. Per germline, CDR1 SGHDT and CDR2 YYEEEE. V lost 0 bases, J lost 1 base, and 13 bases lay in between. The CDR3 has 16 residues. The CDR3 loop reads CASSLELVRSQETQYF. The CDR3 DNA reads as TGTGCCAGCAGCTTGGAATTGGTCAGATCCCAAGAGACCCAGTACTTC.